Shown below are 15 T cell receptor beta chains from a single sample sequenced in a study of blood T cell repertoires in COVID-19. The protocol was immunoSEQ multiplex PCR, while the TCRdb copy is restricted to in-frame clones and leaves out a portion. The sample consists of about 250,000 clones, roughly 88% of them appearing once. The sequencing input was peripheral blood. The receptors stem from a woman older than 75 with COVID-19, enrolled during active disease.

In DNA form, the CDR3 reads TGTGCCAGCAGCCCCAGGGGGCCGGAGACCCAGTACTTC. This gives the protein CASSPRGPETQYF. This chain joins TRBV7-9 and TRBJ2-5, with TRBD1 matching 8 bases. CDR1 SEHNR and CDR2 FQNEAQ come from the germline V gene (reference sequence). CDR3 length: 13 residues. J gave up 5 bases and V 5 bases, and 4 bases lay outside the gene matches.

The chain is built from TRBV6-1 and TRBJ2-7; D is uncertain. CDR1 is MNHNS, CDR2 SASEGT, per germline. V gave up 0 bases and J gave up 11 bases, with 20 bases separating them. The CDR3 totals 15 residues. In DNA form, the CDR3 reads TGTGCCAGCAGTGAAGCCCCAATAGTAACTCCCATAGAGTACGTC. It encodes CASSEAPIVTPIEYV.

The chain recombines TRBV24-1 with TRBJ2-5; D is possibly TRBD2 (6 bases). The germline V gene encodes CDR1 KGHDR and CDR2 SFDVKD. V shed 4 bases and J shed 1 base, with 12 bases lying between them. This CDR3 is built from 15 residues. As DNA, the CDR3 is TGTGCCACCAGTGAATCCGGGAGTCCCCAAGAGACCCAGTACTTC. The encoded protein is CATSESGSPQETQYF.

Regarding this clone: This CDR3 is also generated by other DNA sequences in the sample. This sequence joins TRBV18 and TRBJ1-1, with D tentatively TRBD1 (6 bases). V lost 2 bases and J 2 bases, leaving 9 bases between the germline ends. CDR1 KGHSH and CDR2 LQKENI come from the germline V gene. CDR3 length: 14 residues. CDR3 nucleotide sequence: TGTGCCAGCTCACCAGGGGGCGGAAACACTGAAGCTTTCTTT. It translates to CASSPGGGNTEAFF.

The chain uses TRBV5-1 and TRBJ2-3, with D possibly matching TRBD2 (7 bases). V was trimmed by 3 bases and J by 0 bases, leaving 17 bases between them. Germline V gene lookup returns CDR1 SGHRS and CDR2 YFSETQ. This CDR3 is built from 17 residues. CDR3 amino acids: CASSWGGSRTSTDTQYF. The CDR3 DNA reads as TGCGCCAGCAGCTGGGGGGGCTCGAGAACTAGCACAGATACGCAGTATTTT.

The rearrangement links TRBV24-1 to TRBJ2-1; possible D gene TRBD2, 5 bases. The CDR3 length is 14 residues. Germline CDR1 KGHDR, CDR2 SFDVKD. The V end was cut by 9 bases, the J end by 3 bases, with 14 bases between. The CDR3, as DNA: TGTGCCACCTCTCCCGGGAATTACTACAATGAGCAGTTCTTC. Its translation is CATSPGNYYNEQFF.

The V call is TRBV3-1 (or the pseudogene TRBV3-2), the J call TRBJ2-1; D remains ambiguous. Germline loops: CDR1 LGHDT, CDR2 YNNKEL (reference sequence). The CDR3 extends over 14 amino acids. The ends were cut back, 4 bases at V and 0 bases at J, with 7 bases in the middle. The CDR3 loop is CASSPPGSYNEQFF. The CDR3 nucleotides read TGTGCCAGCAGCCCACCCGGCTCCTACAATGAGCAGTTCTTC.

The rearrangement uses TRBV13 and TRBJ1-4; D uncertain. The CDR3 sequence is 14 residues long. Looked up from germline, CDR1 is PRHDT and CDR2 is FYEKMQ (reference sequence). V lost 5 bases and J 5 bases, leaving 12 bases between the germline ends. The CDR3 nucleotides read TGTGCCAGCAGCCCGGGAGTCATAAATGAAAAACTGTTTTTT. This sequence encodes CASSPGVINEKLFF.

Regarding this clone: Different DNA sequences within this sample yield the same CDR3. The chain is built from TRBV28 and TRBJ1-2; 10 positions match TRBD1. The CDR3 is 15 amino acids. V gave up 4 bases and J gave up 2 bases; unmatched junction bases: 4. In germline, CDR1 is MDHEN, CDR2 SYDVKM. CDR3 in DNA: TGTGCCAGCAGTTCTCCGGGACAGGGGAACTATGGCTACACCTTC. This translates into CASSSPGQGNYGYTF.

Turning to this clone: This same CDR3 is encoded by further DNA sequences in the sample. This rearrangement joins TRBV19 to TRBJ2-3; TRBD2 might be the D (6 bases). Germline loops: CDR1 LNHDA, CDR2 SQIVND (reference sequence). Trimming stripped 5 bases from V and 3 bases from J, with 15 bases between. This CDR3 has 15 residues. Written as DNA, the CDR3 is TGTGCCAGTAGTGGTCCGGGGGAATCAACAGATACGCAGTATTTT. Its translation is CASSGPGESTDTQYF.

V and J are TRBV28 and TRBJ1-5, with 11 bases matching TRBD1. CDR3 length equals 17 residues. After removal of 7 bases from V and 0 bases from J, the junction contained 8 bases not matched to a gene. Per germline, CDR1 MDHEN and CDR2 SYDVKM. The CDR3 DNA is TGTGCCAGCAAGGGACAGGGGGTCGGACTTAGCAATCAGCCCCAGCATTTT. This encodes CASKGQGVGLSNQPQHF.

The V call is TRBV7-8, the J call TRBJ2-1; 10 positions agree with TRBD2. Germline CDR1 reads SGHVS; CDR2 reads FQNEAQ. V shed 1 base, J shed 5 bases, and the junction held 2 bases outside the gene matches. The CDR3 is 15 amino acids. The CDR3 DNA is TGTGCCAGCAGCTTAGAGCGGGGGGGCAACAATGAGCAGTTCTTC. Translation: CASSLERGGNNEQFF. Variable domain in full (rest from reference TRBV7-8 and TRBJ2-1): GAGVSQSPRYKVAKRGQDVALRCDPISGHVSLFWYQQALGQGPEFLTYFQNEAQLDKSGLPSDRFFAERPEGSVSTLKIQRTQQEDSAVYLCASSLERGGNNEQFFGPGTRLTVL.

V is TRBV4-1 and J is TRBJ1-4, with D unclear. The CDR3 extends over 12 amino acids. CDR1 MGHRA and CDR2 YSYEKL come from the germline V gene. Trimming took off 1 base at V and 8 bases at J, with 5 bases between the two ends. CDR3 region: CASSQAMEKLFF. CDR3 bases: TGCGCCAGCAGCCAAGCAATGGAAAAACTGTTTTTT.

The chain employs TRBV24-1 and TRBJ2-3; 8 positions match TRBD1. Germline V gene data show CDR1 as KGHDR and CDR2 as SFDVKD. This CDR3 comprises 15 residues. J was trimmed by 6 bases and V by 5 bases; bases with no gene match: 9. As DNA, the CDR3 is TGTGCCACCAGTGTCCTGACAGGGGACAAGGATACGCAGTATTTT. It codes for CATSVLTGDKDTQYF.

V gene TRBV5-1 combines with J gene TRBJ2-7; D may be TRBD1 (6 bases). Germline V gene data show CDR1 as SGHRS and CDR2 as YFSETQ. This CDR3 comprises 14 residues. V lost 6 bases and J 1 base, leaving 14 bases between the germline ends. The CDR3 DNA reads TGCGCCAGCACGCCAAAAGACAGGTCCTACGAGCAGTACGTC. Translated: CASTPKDRSYEQYV.